Presented here are 23 T cell receptor beta chains from one specimen sequenced in a study of PD-L1 blockade in urothelial cancer (dated 2017 in TCRdb). The time point label here, explained by the study, means: pretreatment peripheral blood. Libraries were made using the immunoSEQ multiplex PCR assay. In TCRdb, the immuneACCESS table is reduced to in-frame sequences with V and J assigned. These tables do not hold every clone; where another copy was compared, an unresolved V gene accounts for under half, and the others remain unexplained. The table for this sample lists tens of thousands of clones; more than 75% of them were counted only once. Approximately 15% of the sample goes to the ten largest clones. Sequencing was performed on PBMCs, taken around atezolizumab (anti-PD-L1) treatment. These receptors were taken from a man aged 55-75 years with urothelial cancer.

This chain links TRBV2 with TRBJ2-2, with D possibly being TRBD1 (6 bases). The CDR3 runs to 16 residues. Germline loops: CDR1 SNHLY, CDR2 FYNNEI. With 5 bases removed from V and 4 bases from J, the gap between germline ends came to 17 bases. CDR3 region: CASSTLGGLGTGELFF. CDR3 bases: TGTGCCAGCAGTACTTTAGGGGGTCTTGGCACCGGGGAGCTGTTTTTT.

The V and J genes are TRBV19 and TRBJ1-3; D gene uncertain. V was clipped by 7 bases and J by 0 bases, with 16 bases between them. Germline-derived CDR1 and CDR2 are LNHDA and SQIVND (reference sequence). CDR3 size: 16 residues. In DNA, the CDR3 is TGTGCCAGTATCCCCTATGTCCGGAGCTCTGGAAACACCATATATTTT. Its translation: CASIPYVRSSGNTIYF.

The rearrangement uses TRBV30 and TRBJ2-7; 7 positions match TRBD1. The V and J ends lost 5 bases and 2 bases, in that order; junction bases with no gene match: 3. CDR3 length: 12 residues. CDR1 GTSNPN and CDR2 SVGIG come from the germline V gene (reference sequence). CDR3 region: CAWGTAAYEQYF. The CDR3 DNA follows: TGTGCCTGGGGGACAGCCGCCTACGAGCAGTACTTC.

CDR3 sequence (DNA): TGTGCCAGCAGTGAGTCCTTTTCCACTGAAGCTTTCTTT. This translates into CASSESFSTEAFF. V is TRBV2 and J is TRBJ1-1, with D uncertain. Trimming stripped 3 bases from V and 4 bases from J, with 9 bases between. The CDR3 loop spans 13 amino acids. Germline CDR1 reads SNHLY; CDR2 reads FYNNEI.

The chain is built from TRBV7-9 and TRBJ1-2; D gene ambiguous. V was cut by 5 bases and J by 5 bases, with 15 bases left in between. This CDR3 comprises 14 residues. Germline-derived CDR1 and CDR2 are SEHNR and FQNEAQ (reference sequence). The CDR3 loop is CASSPRTGTYGYTF. In nucleotides, the CDR3 is TGTGCCAGCAGCCCGAGGACGGGAACTTATGGCTACACCTTC.

The chain uses TRBV4-1 and TRBJ2-1; 8 bases agree with TRBD2. Trimming at V came to 4 bases and at J to 6 bases, leaving 17 bases not matched to a gene. There are 18 residues in the CDR3. Germline lookup yields CDR1 MGHRA and CDR2 YSYEKL. The chain's CDR3 is CASSPAGGGGPGGNEQFF. The CDR3, as DNA: TGCGCCAGCAGCCCGGCGGGGGGTGGGGGGCCCGGGGGCAATGAGCAGTTCTTC.

CDR3 in DNA: TGTGCCAACTCACTCTTTCAAAACACTGAAGCTTTCTTT. As protein: CANSLFQNTEAFF. The chain employs TRBV2 and TRBJ1-1; D is uncertain. Trimming removed 10 bases at V and 2 bases at J, with 14 bases between. The CDR3 totals 13 residues. Germline V CDR1 and CDR2: SNHLY, FYNNEI.

Points on this clone: Relative to the germline gene, one junction end is altered; a read error may explain this. This chain links TRBV7-7 with TRBJ2-7; 9 nucleotides align to TRBD2. This CDR3 has 17 amino acids. The V gene's germline CDR1 is SSHAT and CDR2 FNYEAQ (reference sequence). The CDR3 DNA is TGTGCTAGCAGCTTAAATAGAACGGCTAGCGGGGCATACGAGCAGTACTTC. Translated, it gives CASSLNRTASGAYEQYF.

This chain joins TRBV5-1 and TRBJ2-5; the match to TRBD2 covers 8 bases. The junction had 7 bases not matched to a gene; V was cut back by 4 bases and J by 5 bases. Germline values: CDR1 SGHRS, CDR2 YFSETQ. The CDR3 contains 14 residues. The chain's CDR3 is CASSLDTGGETQYF. CDR3 nucleotides: TGCGCCAGCAGCCTGGACACGGGAGGGGAGACCCAGTACTTC.

Worth noting for this clone: At one of its ends the junction is not consistent with the germline gene, which may arise from a read error. The chain recombines TRBV7-7 with TRBJ1-2; weak D call: TRBD1 (6 bases). CDR1 is SSHAT, CDR2 FNYEAQ, per germline (reference sequence). This CDR3 spans 15 amino acids. The CDR3 sequence is CASSPGTPPGPYMAF. For the CDR3, the DNA is TGTGCTAGCAGCCCGGGGACACCCCCTGGGCCTTACATGGCCTTC.

The J gene is TRBJ1-1, the V gene TRBV5-1, with 8 positions matching TRBD1. V trimming: 6 bases; J trimming: 4 bases; junction bases outside the gene matches: 14. The germline gives CDR1 SGHRS, CDR2 YFSETQ. This CDR3 has 16 amino acids. CDR3 sequence: CASTQDRVGSTTEAFF. The CDR3 region has the DNA TGCGCCAGCACCCAGGACAGGGTGGGCTCGACCACTGAAGCTTTCTTT.

The chain is built from TRBV6-1 and TRBJ1-5; 7 nucleotides match TRBD1. The CDR3 contains 13 residues. Germline values: CDR1 MNHNS, CDR2 SASEGT. V lost 5 bases, J lost 5 bases, and 3 bases stayed unmatched. CDR3 coding DNA: TGTGCCAGCAGTTCACAGGGGCATCAGCCCCAGCATTTT. Protein product: CASSSQGHQPQHF.

The rearrangement links TRBV7-2 to TRBJ1-5, with TRBD1 identical over 7 bases. The CDR3 is made up of 15 amino acids. Germline CDR1 and CDR2: SGHTA and FQGNSA. The V gene end was trimmed by 1 base and the J gene end by 4 bases; junction bases not matched to a gene: 4. The CDR3 loop is CASSLEAGGNQPQHF. CDR3 DNA sequence: TGTGCCAGCAGCTTAGAAGCAGGGGGGAATCAGCCCCAGCATTTT.

Here the CDR3 reads CASSVIPPSTSGYNEQFF. The CDR3 DNA is TGTGCCAGCAGCGTCATCCCACCATCGACTAGCGGGTACAATGAGCAGTTCTTC. The gene calls are TRBV9 and TRBJ2-1; 10 bases align to TRBD2. The V and J ends lost 2 bases and 4 bases, in that order; junction bases with no gene match: 12. CDR1 SGDLS and CDR2 YYNGEE come from the germline V gene. The CDR3 length is 18 residues. Filled out from reference TRBV9 and TRBJ2-1, the complete variable domain reads DSGVTQTPKHLITATGQRVTLRCSPRSGDLSVYWYQQSLDQGLQFLIQYYNGEERAKGNILERFSAQQFPDLHSELNLSSLELGDSALYFCASSVIPPSTSGYNEQFFGPGTRLTVL.

There are a few counts of this clone. This chain joins TRBV5-1 and TRBJ2-7; 8 bases map to TRBD2. J gave up 2 bases and V 1 base, and 5 bases lay outside the gene matches. This CDR3 comprises 15 residues. The germline V gene has CDR1 SGHRS and CDR2 YFSETQ. CDR3 sequence (DNA): TGCGCCAGCAGCTTGAATGGCGGGGGGACCTACGAGCAGTACTTC. Translated: CASSLNGGGTYEQYF. Filled out from reference TRBV5-1 and TRBJ2-7, the complete variable domain reads KAGVTQTPRYLIKTRGQQVTLSCSPISGHRSVSWYQQTPGQGLQFLFEYFSETQRNKGNFPGRFSGRQFSNSRSEMNVSTLELGDSALYLCASSLNGGGTYEQYFGPGTRLTVT.

The chain couples TRBV19 to TRBJ1-5, with D hard to call. This CDR3 is 13 amino acids long. Looked up from germline, CDR1 is LNHDA and CDR2 is SQIVND (reference sequence). The V end was cut by 7 bases, the J end by 3 bases, with 10 bases between. CDR3 loop: CASIPGTNQPQHF. The CDR3 DNA reads TGTGCCAGTATACCAGGTACCAATCAGCCCCAGCATTTT.

The rearrangement links TRBV6-5 to TRBJ2-1, with 9 bases that match TRBD2. V trimming: 2 bases; J trimming: 6 bases; junction bases outside the gene matches: 8. CDR1 and CDR2 (germline): MNHEY, SVGAGI. The CDR3 contains 16 residues. The CDR3 DNA follows: TGTGCCAGCAGTTACGAGGGCGGGGGGGCGTCCAATGAGCAGTTCTTC. Residues: CASSYEGGGASNEQFF.

V is TRBV6-1 and J is TRBJ1-1; the D gene is possibly TRBD1 (5 bases). The CDR3 contains 13 residues. Trimming removed 7 bases at V and 6 bases at J, with 15 bases between. The germline gives CDR1 MNHNS, CDR2 SASEGT. Here the CDR3 DNA reads TGTGCCAGCACCAACCCAGGGATGGCTGAAGCTTTCTTT. Amino acids: CASTNPGMAEAFF.

The chain couples TRBV7-2 to TRBJ2-7; 7 positions agree with TRBD1. The CDR3 covers 14 residues. V shed 6 bases and J 0 bases; nucleotides not matched to a gene: 5. Looked up from germline, CDR1 is SGHTA and CDR2 is FQGNSA. The CDR3: CASRDRVGSYEQYF. The DNA of the CDR3 is TGTGCCAGCAGAGACAGGGTAGGCTCCTACGAGCAGTACTTC.

This chain links TRBV5-1 with TRBJ2-2, with 9 nucleotides matching TRBD2. The CDR3 runs 15 residues. Germline V gene data show CDR1 as SGHRS and CDR2 as YFSETQ. The trim removed 2 bases at V and 8 bases at J, leaving 7 bases unmatched. This chain's CDR3 is CASSLLAGQLGELFF. Written as DNA, the CDR3 is TGCGCCAGCAGCTTACTAGCGGGTCAGCTAGGGGAGCTGTTTTTT. The variable domain in full, with the rest retrieved from reference TRBV5-1 and TRBJ2-2, is KAGVTQTPRYLIKTRGQQVTLSCSPISGHRSVSWYQQTPGQGLQFLFEYFSETQRNKGNFPGRFSGRQFSNSRSEMNVSTLELGDSALYLCASSLLAGQLGELFFGEGSRLTVL.

V and J are TRBV9 and TRBJ1-4; weak D call: TRBD1 (5 bases). Germline loops: CDR1 SGDLS, CDR2 YYNGEE. V lost 7 bases and J 3 bases, leaving 13 bases between the germline ends. CDR3 length: 14 residues. The CDR3 nucleotides read TGTGCCAGCTCCCGGCGGGACCCTAATGAAAAACTGTTTTTT. Protein sequence: CASSRRDPNEKLFF.

This sequence joins TRBV5-6 and TRBJ2-7; TRBD2 aligns across 7 bases. The CDR3 consists of 15 residues. The ends lost 2 bases at V and 7 bases at J; junction bases unmatched: 12. Germline CDR1 reads SGHDT; CDR2 reads YYEEEE. The CDR3: CASSLLAILSGEQYF. The CDR3 DNA reads TGTGCCAGCAGCTTACTAGCGATTCTCTCGGGTGAGCAGTACTTC.

The chain links TRBV7-9 to TRBJ2-7, with TRBD2 matching over 10 bases. With 5 bases clipped from V and 6 bases from J, the junction kept 4 bases outside the gene matches. This CDR3 comprises 13 residues. The V gene's germline CDR1 is SEHNR and CDR2 FQNEAQ (reference sequence). CDR3 region: CASSRRLAGEQYF. The CDR3 nucleotides are TGTGCCAGCAGCCGGCGACTAGCGGGCGAGCAGTACTTC.